Here is one T cell receptor beta chain with its context. The target antigen is unknown. Per germline, CDR1 SGHRS and CDR2 YFSETQ. Trimming removed 4 bases from V and 5 bases from J; junction bases left unmatched: 5. This CDR3 contains 14 residues. Healthy donors had no documented immune events, such as infections, while sampled. The source of the sample is a study of identifying expanded T cells in peripheral blood. Study-wide results and limits: Differentially abundant clones: about 1.3 between replicates, 15 to 17 at approximately 13 days, approximately 19 at four. Across healthy donors, higher total template counts meant significantly greater approximately 2-week count variance.

Libraries were prepared by immunoSEQ multiplex PCR; TCRdb keeps only in-frame clonotypes and omits some of them. The sample includes 60,000 to 80,000 clones, around 90% of them seen just once. The sequence was collected from a person aged 18-69 years in good health. The J gene is TRBJ2-4, the V gene TRBV5-1; 8 nucleotides line up with TRBD1. Sequencing was done on a sample of blood. The CDR3 region has the DNA TGCGCCAGCAGCCCCGAGACAGGGGAAAACATTCAGTACTTC. It specifies CASSPETGENIQYF.